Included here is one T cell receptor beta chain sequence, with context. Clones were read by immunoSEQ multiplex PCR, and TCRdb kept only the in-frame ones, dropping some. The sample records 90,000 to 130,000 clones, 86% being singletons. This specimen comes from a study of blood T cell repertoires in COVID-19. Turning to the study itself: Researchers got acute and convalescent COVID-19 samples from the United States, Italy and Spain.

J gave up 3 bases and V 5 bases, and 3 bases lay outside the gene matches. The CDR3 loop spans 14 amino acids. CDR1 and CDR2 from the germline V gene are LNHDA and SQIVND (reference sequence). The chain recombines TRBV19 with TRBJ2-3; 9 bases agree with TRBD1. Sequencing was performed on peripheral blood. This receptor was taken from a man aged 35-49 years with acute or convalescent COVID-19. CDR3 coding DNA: TGTGCCAGTAGTCGGGACAGGGAGACAGATACGCAGTATTTT. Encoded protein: CASSRDRETDTQYF. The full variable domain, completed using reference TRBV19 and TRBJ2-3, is DGGITQSPKYLFRKEGQNVTLSCEQNLNHDAMYWYRQDPGQGLRLIYYSQIVNDFQKGDIAEGYSVSREKKESFPLTVTSAQKNPTAFYLCASSRDRETDTQYFGPGTRLTVL.